The sequence of this TCR beta chain was determined in a study of blood T cell repertoires in COVID-19. Study information: Samples of COVID-19 (acute and convalescent) were obtained from the United States, Italy and Spain. PBMCs, B-cell-depleted T cells, or T cells provided the cDNA or gDNA that made up the material.

Each participant's cohort was designated according to participant-reported clinical history. Among Cohort 3 donors, those recovered had two negative PCRs, clearance, or symptom resolution. Here immunoSEQ multiplex PCR was the method, and the copy in TCRdb shows in-frame clones only, minus some. The data show over 200,000 clones, 65% to 90% seen once. The sequenced sample was PBMCs or T cells enriched from blood (not recorded which). The receptor comes from a man younger than 35 who had recovered from COVID-19.

CDR3 residues: CASSVGGGTANTGELFF. The CDR3 nucleotides are TGTGCCAGCAGCGTAGGAGGCGGGACAGCGAACACCGGGGAGCTGTTTTTT. The chain employs TRBV9 and TRBJ2-2, with D perhaps TRBD1 (7 bases). V was pared by 0 bases and J by 0 bases, with 12 bases between. Germline CDR1 reads SGDLS; CDR2 reads YYNGEE. This CDR3 region has 17 residues.